This TCR beta chain was observed in a study of CD8 T cells in Susac syndrome. General study findings and limits: The authors acknowledged that their TCR sequencing and HLA analysis involved a relatively small number of individuals.

There are a few counts of this clonotype. What it recognizes is unknown. Trimming left V 0 bases short and J 8 bases short, with 5 bases between. The CDR3 has 12 amino acids. Germline V gene data show CDR1 as KGHSH and CDR2 as LQKENI. Reverse transcription of roughly 0.5 to 1 ug RNA was carried out with random hexamers. Across 54 Vbeta and 13 Jbeta, immunoSEQ multiplex PCR amplified TCR beta CDR3. Each CDR3 protein is one row after TCRdb ran MiXCR on the immunoSEQ multiplex PCR reads. The sample shows roughly 330,000 distinct CDR3 sequences, under 95% of them seen only once. The specimen was CD4+ T cells from PBMCs. The chain recombines TRBV18 with TRBJ2-1; D may correspond to TRBD1 or TRBD2 (5 bases each). The sequence came from a human donor with multiple sclerosis. The CDR3 is CASSPPGDEQFF. In DNA, the CDR3 is TGTGCCAGCTCACCACCGGGGGATGAGCAGTTCTTC.